A single sample gave rise to the 23 T cell receptor beta chains below, sequenced in a study of blood T cell repertoires in COVID-19. The assay was immunoSEQ multiplex PCR, and TCRdb's table has in-frame clones only and misses some. The sample has about 150,000 clones, around 74% seen once. Sequenced input: peripheral blood. These receptors were collected from an elderly woman with acute or convalescent COVID-19.

The chain carries TRBV7-8 and TRBJ2-2; 8 bases align to TRBD2. The ends lost 1 base at V and 1 base at J; junction bases unmatched: 5. Germline loops: CDR1 SGHVS, CDR2 FQNEAQ. The CDR3 sequence is 17 residues long. The CDR3 DNA sequence: TGTGCCAGCAGCTTAGGGGGCCTAGCGGGGAACACCGGGGAGCTGTTTTTT. Translation gives CASSLGGLAGNTGELFF.

The chain has TRBV18 and TRBJ1-5; D uncertain. V was clipped by 3 bases and J by 1 base, with 7 bases between them. Germline V gene lookup returns CDR1 KGHSH and CDR2 LQKENI. CDR3 size: 14 residues. Written as DNA, the CDR3 is TGTGCCAGCTCACCGACAAGAAGCAATCAGCCCCAGCATTTT. This encodes CASSPTRSNQPQHF.

The chain couples TRBV2 to TRBJ2-3; 9 bases agree with TRBD2. The germline CDR1 and CDR2 sequences are SNHLY and FYNNEI. The CDR3 spans 15 residues. Trimming cost V 6 bases and J 3 bases; bases outside gene matches: 7. The CDR3 nucleotides read TGTGCCAGCAGCAAGGCGGGAGGGCCAACAGATACGCAGTATTTT. This encodes CASSKAGGPTDTQYF.

As to this clone: The sample has other DNA sequences that encode this CDR3 too. This rearrangement joins TRBV5-1 to TRBJ2-3; 8 bases match TRBD1. This CDR3 has 15 amino acids. Germline CDR1 reads SGHRS; CDR2 reads YFSETQ. The V and J ends lost 0 bases and 5 bases, in that order; junction bases with no gene match: 5. The CDR3, as DNA: TGCGCCAGCAGCTTGGGCAGGGGGCGCGAAGATACGCAGTATTTT. It is translated as CASSLGRGREDTQYF.

There are a few counts of this clone. This chain links TRBV21-1 with TRBJ1-5; TRBD1 is the table's D call and was not checked against the DNA. TRBV21-1 is assigned pseudogene status. This CDR3 spans 17 amino acids. CDR3 DNA sequence: TGTGCCAGCAGCAAAATTTCCACAGGGGGTAGCAATCAGCCCCAGCATTTT. Protein product: CASSKISTGGSNQPQHF.

This chain links TRBV12-3 or TRBV12-4 with TRBJ1-2; 7 bases align to TRBD1. This CDR3 spans 13 amino acids. The V and J ends lost 5 bases and 2 bases, in that order; junction bases with no gene match: 2. The CDR3 DNA follows: TGTGCCAGCAGTCCGACAGGGAACTATGGCTACACCTTC. Translated: CASSPTGNYGYTF.

The gene calls are TRBV11-3 and TRBJ2-3; 7 bases agree with TRBD1. The CDR3 totals 13 residues. Germline V gives CDR1 SGHNT, CDR2 YENEEA. The trim removed 6 bases at V and 9 bases at J, leaving 9 bases unmatched. DNA for the CDR3: TGTGCCAGCAGGGTAGGGACAGATTCAACGCAGTATTTT. Protein product: CASRVGTDSTQYF.

J is TRBJ2-7 and V is TRBV5-1, with TRBD2 matching 11 bases. The junction had 4 bases not matched to a gene; V was cut back by 2 bases and J by 3 bases. Germline-derived CDR1 and CDR2 are SGHRS and YFSETQ. The CDR3 consists of 15 residues. This CDR3 reads CASSLLAGENYEQYF. The CDR3 DNA reads as TGCGCCAGCAGCTTACTAGCGGGGGAAAACTACGAGCAGTACTTC.

The V call is TRBV19, the J call TRBJ2-7, with D perhaps matching TRBD2 (6 bases). The CDR3 covers 13 residues. Between the trimmed V and J ends, which lost 6 bases and 8 bases, there was a span of 17 bases. Germline loops: CDR1 LNHDA, CDR2 SQIVND (reference sequence). This CDR3 is CASSRDPGRQQYF. DNA for the CDR3: TGTGCCAGTAGCCGAGATCCAGGGAGGCAGCAGTACTTC.

The chain couples TRBV4-3 to TRBJ1-4, with D maybe TRBD1 (5 bases). CDR3 length equals 15 residues. V was pared by 4 bases and J by 8 bases, with 17 bases between. The V gene's germline CDR1 is LGHNA and CDR2 YSLEER. The CDR3 sequence is CASSLSGTGLEKLFF. In DNA, the CDR3 is TGCGCCAGCAGCCTCTCCGGGACTGGGCTCGAAAAACTGTTTTTT.

The V gene is TRBV6-5, the J gene TRBJ2-1, with TRBD2 identical over 7 bases. CDR1 MNHEY and CDR2 SVGAGI come from the germline V gene. Trimming removed 6 bases from V and 4 bases from J; junction bases left unmatched: 6. The CDR3 length is 14 residues. In nucleotides, the CDR3 is TGTGCCAGCAGCCTAGCGGCGAATTACAATGAGCAGTTCTTC. It yields the protein CASSLAANYNEQFF.

This rearrangement joins TRBV18 to TRBJ1-2; maybe TRBD1 (5 bases). Germline lookup yields CDR1 KGHSH and CDR2 LQKENI. Trimming stripped 3 bases from V and 3 bases from J, with 17 bases between. This CDR3 region has 16 residues. CDR3 in amino acids: CASSPVPGPGDYGYTF. The DNA of the CDR3 is TGTGCCAGCTCACCGGTCCCGGGACCGGGGGACTATGGCTACACCTTC.

V gene TRBV19 combines with J gene TRBJ1-5; D not certain. CDR1 LNHDA and CDR2 SQIVND come from the germline V gene (reference sequence). This CDR3 region has 16 residues. V was cut by 5 bases and J by 0 bases, with 14 bases left in between. The CDR3 region is CASSLEGTYSNQPQHF. CDR3 DNA sequence: TGTGCCAGTAGTCTCGAGGGTACTTATAGCAATCAGCCCCAGCATTTT.

The chain couples TRBV14 to TRBJ1-2; D remains ambiguous. CDR3 length: 10 amino acids. Trimming took 7 bases from V and 5 from J, leaving 5 bases between them. The V gene's germline CDR1 is SGHDN and CDR2 FVKESK. The CDR3 DNA reads TGTGCCAGCACCGAGTATGGCTACACCTTC. Its translation: CASTEYGYTF.

This chain links TRBV30 with TRBJ1-4; D might be TRBD1 (5 bases). The CDR3 contains 13 residues. V gave up 3 bases and J gave up 5 bases, with 10 bases separating them. Germline V lookup: CDR1 GTSNPN, CDR2 SVGIG (reference sequence). For the CDR3, the DNA is TGTGCCTGGAGCCCCAGGGTAAATGAAAAACTGTTTTTT. Translation: CAWSPRVNEKLFF.

The genes are TRBV28 and TRBJ1-1; TRBD1 might be the D (6 bases). V was clipped by 9 bases and J by 1 base, with 12 bases between them. CDR3 size: 13 residues. Germline CDR1 MDHEN, CDR2 SYDVKM. The CDR3 reads CASTRTANTEAFF. The CDR3 nucleotides read TGTGCCAGTACGCGGACAGCGAACACTGAAGCTTTCTTT.

This clone came up once. The chain couples TRBV6-2 or TRBV6-3 to TRBJ2-1; a weak D match, TRBD2 (7 bases). The V end lost 6 bases, the J end lost 4 bases, and 19 bases lay between the germline ends. Germline CDR1 MNHEY, CDR2 SVGEGT. This CDR3 contains 16 residues. The CDR3 DNA reads TGTGCCAGCAGCTTTCTATGGGGGGGGCCTTACAATGAGCAGTTCTTC. Its translation: CASSFLWGGPYNEQFF.

V is TRBV19 and J is TRBJ2-5, with D maybe TRBD2 (5 bases). From germline, CDR1 is LNHDA and CDR2 SQIVND (reference sequence). The CDR3 has 15 residues. V lost 5 bases and J lost 3, with 16 bases in between. CDR3 amino acids: CASSRTAVWEETQYF. The DNA of the CDR3 is TGTGCCAGTAGTCGGACTGCCGTTTGGGAAGAGACCCAGTACTTC.

The sample holds a few counts of this clone. CDR3 region: CASSNTGSSYNSPLHF. CDR3 nucleotide sequence: TGTGCCAGCAGTAATACAGGGAGCTCCTATAATTCACCCCTCCACTTT. The rearrangement joins TRBV6-6 to TRBJ1-6, with D maybe TRBD1 (6 bases). Germline lookup yields CDR1 MNHNY and CDR2 SVGAGI (reference sequence). V was trimmed by 5 bases and J by 0 bases, leaving 11 bases between them. The CDR3 is made up of 16 amino acids.

V gene TRBV7-8 combines with J gene TRBJ2-1, with D possibly TRBD2 on 6 matching bases. Deletions cut 5 bases from V and 6 bases from J, with 14 bases between. The germline V gene encodes CDR1 SGHVS and CDR2 FQNEAQ. CDR3 length: 14 residues. In nucleotides, the CDR3 is TGTGCCAGCAGCGTTCGCGGGGTGGGCAATGAGCAGTTCTTC. Protein: CASSVRGVGNEQFF.

V is TRBV30 and J is TRBJ2-2; D gene unclear. CDR3 size: 12 residues. Per the germline V gene, CDR1 is GTSNPN and CDR2 is SVGIG (reference sequence). Trimming stripped 2 bases from V and 7 bases from J, with 8 bases between. The CDR3 protein is CAWSLHGGELFF. The CDR3 DNA sequence: TGTGCCTGGAGTCTCCACGGCGGGGAGCTGTTTTTT.

This clone has a count of ten or more. V gene TRBV3-1 (or the pseudogene TRBV3-2) combines with J gene TRBJ2-1, with D maybe TRBD1 (7 bases). This CDR3 is built from 18 residues. Per germline, CDR1 LGHDT and CDR2 YNNKEL (reference sequence). The V and J ends lost 0 bases and 3 bases respectively, with 18 bases between them. CDR3 in DNA: TGTGCCAGCAGCCAAGACTGGGTGGAGGGGGCAAACTACAATGAGCAGTTCTTC. Amino acids: CASSQDWVEGANYNEQFF.

Comment on this clone: Other DNA sequences in the sample encode the same CDR3. The chain has TRBV6-5 and TRBJ1-3; D unresolved. The V gene lost 6 bases and the J gene lost 4 bases, with 10 bases spanning the gap. Germline CDR1 and CDR2: MNHEY and SVGAGI. The CDR3 has 13 residues. The CDR3 sequence is CASSPQRGNTIYF. CDR3 nucleotide sequence: TGTGCCAGCAGCCCCCAACGGGGAAACACCATATATTTT.